This T cell receptor (beta chain) was found in a study of T cells in localized non-small cell lung cancer. Deletions cut 3 bases from V and 0 bases from J, with 12 bases between. The CDR3 is 15 residues long. The germline CDR1 and CDR2 sequences are KGHSH and LQKENI. Concerning this clone itself: Its antigen is unknown.

Clones were read by immunoSEQ multiplex PCR, and TCRdb kept only the in-frame ones, dropping some. The sample carries about 40,000 clones, approximately 83% recorded once. Overall study results and limits: Peak T cell clonality was found in uninvolved adjacent lung, exceeding tumor. Multi-region tumor sequencing was not done, so intratumor heterogeneity could not be excluded.

The genes are TRBV18 and TRBJ2-7; D is perhaps TRBD1 (6 bases). The specimen comprised peripheral blood, sampled before any cancer treatment. The sequence derives from a man between 40 and 70 years old with stage I lung adenocarcinoma. The CDR3 nucleotides are TGTGCCAGCTCACCTGGGGGCTTCAGCTCCTACGAGCAGTACTTC. This gives the protein CASSPGGFSSYEQYF.